A selection of T cell receptor beta chains follows, all from one sample in a study of beta chain features in type 1 diabetes. The method was immunoSEQ multiplex PCR; TCRdb's version includes in-frame clones alone and lacks a portion of them. This table holds some 190,000 clones, approximately 8.1% found once. The sequenced sample consisted of central memory CD4+ T cells from blood. These receptors originate from a man aged 18 to 29 with type 1 diabetes. The CDR3 runs from the conserved cysteine through the conserved F or W. Each record gives: J gene, clone size, D gene, V gene, CDR3 length, CDR3 protein, CDR3 DNA. The D gene is left open where the match is weak. Rows give clone size only sometimes, using once, few, many, or a class for an expanded clone.

TRBJ1-1 | few | NA | TRBV7-9 | 15 | CASSLSLGLNTEAFF | TGTGCCAGCAGCTTAAGCCTAGGACTCAACACTGAAGCTTTCTTT
TRBJ2-7 | NA | NA | TRBV9 | 14 | CASSRSEDSYEQYF | TGTGCCAGCAGCCGTAGCGAGGACTCCTACGAGCAGTACTTC
TRBJ1-1 | NA | TRBD1 | TRBV6-4 | 13 | CASRRDSNTEAFF | TGTGCCAGCAGGAGGGACAGTAACACTGAAGCTTTCTTT
TRBJ1-2 | NA | TRBD1 | TRBV2 | 15 | CASRAGTGTLGGYTF | TGTGCCAGCAGAGCCGGGACAGGGACCCTAGGGGGCTACACCTTC
TRBJ1-4 | few | NA | TRBV2 | 13 | CASRGLTNEKLFF | TGTGCCAGCCGAGGGTTGACTAATGAAAAACTGTTTTTT
TRBJ1-1 | few | TRBD1 | TRBV11-2 | 13 | CASSGQGSTEAFF | TGTGCCAGCAGCGGACAGGGCTCCACTGAAGCTTTCTTT
TRBJ2-3 | NA | TRBD2 | TRBV5-5 | 16 | CASNRALSGGTDTQYF | TGTGCCAGCAACCGTGCCCTTAGCGGGGGGACAGATACGCAGTATTTT
TRBJ1-1 | NA | NA | TRBV19 | 15 | CASTTRGGKNTEAFF | TGTGCCAGTACCACCCGGGGGGGTAAAAACACTGAAGCTTTCTTT
TRBJ2-7 | few | TRBD1 | TRBV9 | 20 | CASSASPGQGAPSSSYEQYF | TGTGCCAGCAGCGCCTCTCCGGGACAGGGAGCCCCTTCAAGCTCCTACGAGCAGTACTTC
TRBJ2-1 | NA | NA | TRBV19 | 14 | CASSIGTEYNEQFF | TGTGCCAGTAGTATAGGGACAGAGTACAATGAGCAGTTCTTC
TRBJ2-1 | NA | NA | TRBV6-6 | 15 | CASSYTATGANEQFF | TGTGCCAGCAGTTACACTGCAACAGGAGCAAATGAGCAGTTCTTC
TRBJ1-4 | few | NA | TRBV2 | 13 | CASSERTAEKLFF | TGTGCCAGCAGTGAAAGGACAGCTGAAAAACTGTTTTTT
TRBJ2-1 | few | NA | TRBV6-5 | 13 | CASSTDSQYEQFF | TGTGCCAGCAGCACGGACAGCCAATATGAGCAGTTCTTC
TRBJ1-3 | NA | NA | TRBV29-1 | 13 | CSVRDGSGNTIYF | TGCAGCGTGCGGGACGGCTCTGGAAACACCATATATTTT
TRBJ1-2 | NA | TRBD1 | TRBV28 | 16 | CASSSPGQGLNYGYTF | TGTGCCAGCAGTTCCCCGGGACAGGGCCTAAACTATGGCTACACCTTC
TRBJ2-2 | many | NA | TRBV5-6 | 13 | CASSLTRTGELFF | TGTGCCAGCAGCTTGACACGCACCGGGGAGCTGTTTTTT
TRBJ2-7 | NA | TRBD1 | TRBV5-1 | 14 | CASSFGTGTYEQYF | TGCGCCAGCAGCTTCGGGACAGGGACCTACGAGCAGTACTTC
TRBJ2-1 | few | NA | TRBV14 | 14 | CASSQFRGINEQFF | TGTGCCAGCAGCCAATTTCGGGGGATCAATGAGCAGTTCTTC
TRBJ1-2 | NA | TRBD1 | TRBV18 | 13 | CASSPDRDYGYTF | TGTGCCAGCTCACCCGACAGGGACTATGGCTACACCTTC
TRBJ1-5 | NA | NA | TRBV15 | 18 | CATSRDRRGRGFFQPQHF | TGTGCCACCAGCAGAGATCGGCGGGGGCGCGGGTTTTTTCAGCCCCAGCATTTT
TRBJ1-5 | NA | TRBD1 | TRBV5-4 | 15 | CASSRGGQGNQPQHF | TGTGCCAGCAGCCGCGGGGGACAGGGTAATCAGCCCCAGCATTTT
TRBJ1-6 | once | TRBD1 | TRBV27 | 15 | CASRDAGQGPTALHF | TGTGCCAGCAGGGATGCGGGACAGGGGCCCACGGCCCTCCACTTT
TRBJ2-4 | many | TRBD2 | TRBV9 | 13 | CASSSRTSDIQYF | TGTGCCAGCAGCAGCCGGACTAGTGACATTCAGTACTTC
TRBJ1-6 | many | NA | TRBV11-2 | 13 | CASSLDVRAPLHF | TGTGCCAGCAGCTTAGATGTCAGGGCCCCCCTCCACTTT